These 26 T cell receptor beta chains were all obtained from the same sample, sequenced in a study of T cell changes during pregnancy in multiple sclerosis. Assay: immunoSEQ multiplex PCR; the TCRdb copy retains only in-frame clones and omits some. The repertoire holds fewer than 50,000 clones, with around 93% as singletons. The sequencing here drew on CD8+ T cells from peripheral blood mononuclear cells, taken in the third trimester of pregnancy. The receptors were sampled from a female donor with multiple sclerosis, enrolled in a pregnancy study.

CDR3: CASSPRTSGRAMNEQFF. CDR3 DNA: TGTGCCAGCTCACCACGGACTAGCGGGAGGGCCATGAATGAGCAGTTCTTC. This rearrangement joins TRBV18 to TRBJ2-1; 15 bases match TRBD2. CDR3 length: 17 amino acids. CDR1 and CDR2 from the germline V gene are KGHSH and LQKENI. Trimming at V came to 1 base and at J to 7 bases, leaving 5 bases not matched to a gene.

This chain links TRBV27 with TRBJ2-7; D is possibly TRBD1 (5 bases). This CDR3 contains 15 residues. Trimming stripped 5 bases from V and 5 bases from J, with 19 bases between. Germline V gene lookup returns CDR1 MNHEY and CDR2 SMNVEV (reference sequence). The CDR3 loop is CASSPFRGEGDEQYF. The DNA of the CDR3 is TGTGCCAGCAGTCCCTTCCGTGGAGAAGGGGACGAGCAGTACTTC.

The chain carries TRBV25-1 and TRBJ2-5; 7 bases line up with TRBD2. Germline V gives CDR1 MGHDK, CDR2 SYGVNS. The CDR3 is 15 residues long. V shed 2 bases and J 5 bases; nucleotides not matched to a gene: 8. CDR3 sequence: CASSETEAGTETQYF. The CDR3 DNA sequence: TGTGCCAGCAGTGAAACTGAAGCGGGAACGGAGACCCAGTACTTC.

V is TRBV2 and J is TRBJ1-3; unclear D gene. Germline CDR1 reads SNHLY; CDR2 reads FYNNEI. The germline V and J ends were trimmed by 7 bases and 2 bases, with 9 bases remaining between them. CDR3 size: 13 residues. The CDR3 protein is CASTPWPGNTIYF. The CDR3, as DNA: TGTGCCAGCACCCCGTGGCCTGGAAACACCATATATTTT. The full variable domain, with the rest looked up from reference TRBV2 and TRBJ1-3, is EPEVTQTPSHQVTQMGQEVILRCVPISNHLYFYWYRQILGQKVEFLVSFYNNEISEKSEIFDDQFSVERPDGSNFTLKIRSTKLEDSAMYFCASTPWPGNTIYFGEGSWLTVV.

The chain has TRBV4-1 and TRBJ2-7, with D perhaps matching TRBD2 (5 bases). Trimming removed 0 bases from V and 5 bases from J, with 5 bases in between. This CDR3 has 12 residues. Germline V gene sequence: CDR1 MGHRA, CDR2 YSYEKL. The CDR3 DNA follows: TGCGCCAGCAGCCAAGATAGCGACGAGCAGTACTTC. Translating it yields CASSQDSDEQYF.

J is TRBJ1-5 and V is TRBV28; D remains unclear. There are 13 residues in the CDR3. Per germline, CDR1 MDHEN and CDR2 SYDVKM. Trimming stripped 5 bases from V and 9 bases from J, with 14 bases between. Here the CDR3 reads CASSQSAGVPQHF. The CDR3 DNA reads TGTGCCAGCAGTCAGTCGGCCGGGGTGCCCCAGCATTTT.

This chain links TRBV28 with TRBJ2-5, with TRBD1 matching over 8 bases. J lost 5 bases, V lost 3 bases, and 5 bases had no gene match. Per germline, CDR1 MDHEN and CDR2 SYDVKM. The CDR3 loop spans 14 amino acids. The CDR3 bases are TGTGCCAGCAGTTTGTCGACAGGGGAGGAGACCCAGTACTTC. Translation: CASSLSTGEETQYF.

The chain couples TRBV4-2 to TRBJ2-1; TRBD1 matches at 7 bases. V trimming: 0 bases; J trimming: 1 base; junction bases outside the gene matches: 6. The CDR3 runs to 17 residues. The germline V gene has CDR1 LGHNA and CDR2 YNFKEQ. The CDR3 coding sequence is TGTGCCAGCAGCCAAGACCAGGGACAGACGTCCTACAATGAGCAGTTCTTC. Translation gives CASSQDQGQTSYNEQFF.

The CDR3 region has the DNA TGTGCCAGTAGTATCGGGGGGCCCGGGGAGCTGTTTTTT. Translated: CASSIGGPGELFF. The chain carries TRBV19 and TRBJ2-2, with D possibly being TRBD2 (7 bases). Between the trimmed V and J ends, which lost 3 bases and 6 bases, there was a span of 8 bases. Germline V gives CDR1 LNHDA, CDR2 SQIVND (reference sequence). The CDR3 spans 13 residues.

This chain joins TRBV2 and TRBJ2-7, with TRBD1 matching 7 bases. This CDR3 region has 14 residues. Per germline, CDR1 SNHLY and CDR2 FYNNEI. The V gene end was trimmed by 4 bases and the J gene end by 6 bases; junction bases not matched to a gene: 9. The CDR3 DNA is TGTGCCAGCAGTGCCGGGACAGAGGTGGGCGAGCAGTACTTC. Translating gives CASSAGTEVGEQYF.

V usage is TRBV30 and J usage is TRBJ2-4; D might be TRBD1 (6 bases). CDR3 size: 13 residues. The germline CDR1 and CDR2 sequences are GTSNPN and SVGIG (reference sequence). V was cut by 3 bases and J by 7 bases, with 13 bases left in between. The CDR3 nucleotides read TGTGCCTGGAGGGGGGCTACTAGGAACATTCAGTACTTC. Residues: CAWRGATRNIQYF.

The V gene is TRBV9, the J gene TRBJ2-3; TRBD2 matches 7 bases. The CDR3 is 17 residues long. From germline, CDR1 is SGDLS and CDR2 YYNGEE. V was pared by 3 bases and J by 2 bases, with 12 bases of the junction left unmatched. In DNA, the CDR3 is TGTGCCAGCAGCGACCCACCGGGGGGTGGGCACACAGATACGCAGTATTTT. Protein: CASSDPPGGGHTDTQYF.

CDR3 in DNA: TGTGCCAGCAGCTTGCCGGGGACAGAAGGCACAGATACGCAGTATTTT. It is translated as CASSLPGTEGTDTQYF. This chain links TRBV5-6 with TRBJ2-3, with 7 bases fitting TRBD1. The V and J ends lost 1 base and 1 base, in that order; junction bases with no gene match: 6. Per the germline V gene, CDR1 is SGHDT and CDR2 is YYEEEE. The CDR3 is made up of 16 amino acids. The whole variable domain, remainder taken from reference TRBV5-6 and TRBJ2-3, is DAGVTQSPTHLIKTRGQQVTLRCSPKSGHDTVSWYQQALGQGPQFIFQYYEEEERQRGNFPDRFSGHQFPNYSSELNVNALLLGDSALYLCASSLPGTEGTDTQYFGPGTRLTVL.

The chain is built from TRBV10-3 and TRBJ1-1, with a possible D match to TRBD1 (5 bases). Per the germline V gene, CDR1 is ENHRY and CDR2 is SYGVKD. With 10 bases removed from V and 6 bases from J, the gap between germline ends came to 18 bases. CDR3 size: 13 residues. CDR3 bases: TGTGCCACCTTACCAGCCCGGGGGGCTGAAGCTTTCTTT. Translated: CATLPARGAEAFF.

The genes are TRBV4-1 and TRBJ1-4; D gene uncertain. The CDR3 totals 12 residues. Germline CDR1 is MGHRA and CDR2 is YSYEKL. V gave up 0 bases and J gave up 13 bases, with 9 bases separating them. The CDR3 bases are TGCGCCAGCAGCCAAGAGAGACAAAGACTGTTTTTT. Translated, it gives CASSQERQRLFF.

The DNA of the CDR3 is TGTGCCAGCAGCTTACTGCAGCGGGAGGGCCGGGATACGCAGTATTTT. Protein product: CASSLLQREGRDTQYF. The rearrangement joins TRBV7-6 to TRBJ2-3, with 10 positions matching TRBD2. The germline V gene encodes CDR1 SGHVS and CDR2 FNYEAQ. Unmatched junction bases numbered 8, after V lost 2 bases and J lost 6 bases. There are 16 residues in the CDR3. The complete variable domain, with remaining parts taken from reference TRBV7-6 and TRBJ2-3, reads GAGVSQSPRYKVTKRGQDVALRCDPISGHVSLYWYRQALGQGPEFLTYFNYEAQQDKSGLPNDRFSAERPEGSISTLTIQRTEQRDSAMYRCASSLLQREGRDTQYFGPGTRLTVL.

The chain is built from TRBV28 and TRBJ1-2; D is possibly TRBD1 (5 bases). V was clipped by 11 bases and J by 6 bases, with 16 bases between them. This CDR3 has 12 residues. Germline CDR1 reads MDHEN; CDR2 reads SYDVKM. The CDR3 nucleotides read TGTGCCCTTAACGGGGGGGAAAATGGCTACACCTTC. It codes for CALNGGENGYTF.

The chain links TRBV7-6 to TRBJ1-1, with 10 bases identical to TRBD1. The CDR3 covers 17 residues. CDR1 SGHVS and CDR2 FNYEAQ come from the germline V gene. J gave up 1 base and V 4 bases, and 9 bases lay outside the gene matches. The CDR3, as DNA: TGTGCCAGCAGCTCGACAGGGGGCTTTCCGGGGAACACTGAAGCTTTCTTT. This sequence encodes CASSSTGGFPGNTEAFF.

The rearrangement uses TRBV4-1 and TRBJ2-7; D uncertain. This CDR3 contains 14 residues. The V gene lost 1 base and the J gene lost 2 bases, with 9 bases spanning the gap. Germline V CDR1 and CDR2: MGHRA, YSYEKL. The CDR3 is CASSQVPLTYEQYF. The CDR3 bases are TGCGCCAGCAGCCAAGTTCCACTCACCTACGAGCAGTACTTC.

The V and J genes are TRBV13 and TRBJ2-5; 7 nucleotides agree with TRBD1. J lost 0 bases, V lost 4 bases, and 5 bases had no gene match. Germline V gives CDR1 PRHDT, CDR2 FYEKMQ (reference sequence). The CDR3 consists of 15 residues. For the CDR3, the DNA is TGTGCCAGCAGCTCACCCAGGGGGTACCAAGAGACCCAGTACTTC. This codes for CASSSPRGYQETQYF.

This rearrangement joins TRBV19 to TRBJ1-1; D is unclear. With 5 bases removed from V and 0 bases from J, the gap between germline ends came to 13 bases. Looked up from germline, CDR1 is LNHDA and CDR2 is SQIVND (reference sequence). The CDR3 loop spans 15 amino acids. The CDR3 loop is CASSWGGPVNTEAFF. The CDR3 DNA is TGTGCCAGTAGTTGGGGAGGGCCGGTGAACACTGAAGCTTTCTTT.

The rearrangement joins TRBV28 to TRBJ1-2; a weak D match, TRBD1 (6 bases). The CDR3 has 14 amino acids. V was shortened by 2 bases and J by 2 bases, with 9 bases between the two germline ends. CDR1 MDHEN and CDR2 SYDVKM come from the germline V gene. Written as DNA, the CDR3 is TGTGCCAGCAGTTTAGACAGGACAAACTATGGCTACACCTTC. Protein: CASSLDRTNYGYTF.

The rearrangement links TRBV28 to TRBJ2-5; no clear D. Trimming left V 3 bases short and J 5 bases short, with 16 bases between. This CDR3 has 15 residues. Germline values: CDR1 MDHEN, CDR2 SYDVKM. The CDR3 spells CASSFVAGPEETQYF. In nucleotides, the CDR3 is TGTGCCAGCAGTTTTGTGGCAGGCCCCGAGGAGACCCAGTACTTC.

The chain is built from TRBV10-3 and TRBJ1-1, with 8 bases that match TRBD1. CDR1 is ENHRY and CDR2 is SYGVKD in the germline V gene. V trimming: 3 bases; J trimming: 4 bases; junction bases outside the gene matches: 10. The CDR3 spans 16 residues. In DNA form, the CDR3 reads TGTGCCATCAGTGACATAGCAGGGGGCGCGGGCACTGAAGCTTTCTTT. This encodes CAISDIAGGAGTEAFF.

The CDR3 DNA is TGCGCCAGCAGCCAGACAGGGAACACTGAAGCTTTCTTT. It codes for CASSQTGNTEAFF. This sequence joins TRBV4-3 and TRBJ1-1; TRBD1 is a possible D gene (6 bases). V dropped 3 bases and J dropped 1 base, with 6 bases sitting between them. The CDR3 is 13 residues long. CDR1 is LGHNA, CDR2 YSLEER, per germline.

This chain uses TRBV2 with TRBJ2-1; D is unresolved. CDR3 length: 14 residues. V lost 6 bases and J 7 bases, leaving 16 bases between the germline ends. Germline CDR1 SNHLY, CDR2 FYNNEI. CDR3 coding DNA: TGTGCCAGCAGACCCCCTAGTGGCCAGAATGAGCAGTTCTTC. This encodes CASRPPSGQNEQFF.